Listed below are T cell receptor beta chains from one sample, sequenced in a study of shared clonotypes between healthy human individuals. Libraries were prepared by immunoSEQ multiplex PCR; TCRdb keeps only in-frame clonotypes and omits some of them. The sample comprises 550,000 to 750,000 clones, roughly 95% of which are singletons, and roughly 0.1% rests with the top ten. The sequencing sample was made of naive CD8+ T cells sorted from blood. The receptors were sampled from a woman younger than 45 in good health. CDR3s include the opening cysteine and the closing phenylalanine or tryptophan. The D gene is left open where the match is weak. Rows give clone size only sometimes, using once, few, many, or a class for an expanded clone.

j_gene | d_gene | v_gene | abundance | CDR3aa | CDR3nt
TRBJ2-1 | - | TRBV28 | - | CASSLSRVNEQFF | TGTGCCAGCAGTTTATCTAGGGTCAATGAGCAGTTCTTC
TRBJ2-2 | TRBD1 | TRBV9 | - | CASSAHRGGAAGELFF | TGTGCCAGCAGCGCCCACCGAGGGGGCGCGGCCGGGGAGCTGTTTTTT
TRBJ2-1 | TRBD2 | TRBV13 | once | CASSLRVAGDEQFF | TGTGCCAGCAGCTTAAGAGTAGCGGGGGATGAGCAGTTCTTC
TRBJ1-3 | TRBD1 | TRBV28 | - | CASSGQQGVYGNTIYF | TGTGCCAGCAGTGGACAACAGGGGGTATATGGAAACACCATATATTTT
TRBJ2-7 | TRBD2 | TRBV13 | - | CASSPGGGSYEQYF | TGTGCCAGCAGCCCGGGAGGGGGCTCCTACGAGCAGTACTTC
TRBJ2-1 | TRBD2 | TRBV7-9 | - | CASSPIAGAANEQFF | TGTGCCAGCAGCCCCATAGCGGGAGCGGCCAATGAGCAGTTCTTC
TRBJ2-1 | TRBD1 | TRBV27 | - | CASRTGGNYEQFF | TGTGCCAGTCGGACAGGGGGCAACTATGAGCAGTTCTTC
TRBJ2-7 | - | TRBV2 | once | CASKTDFTYEQYF | TGTGCCAGCAAGACGGACTTCACCTACGAGCAGTACTTC
TRBJ1-2 | - | TRBV7-9 | - | CASSQGFTQRYGYTF | TGTGCCAGCAGCCAGGGGTTTACGCAGCGCTATGGCTACACCTTC
TRBJ2-7 | TRBD2 | TRBV7-6 | - | CASSLESSGVYEQYF | TGTGCCAGCAGCTTAGAATCTAGCGGGGTCTACGAGCAGTACTTC
TRBJ2-5 | TRBD2 | TRBV7-9 | - | CASSLGTSGRDGETQYF | TGTGCCAGCAGCCTCGGGACTAGCGGGAGGGATGGAGAGACCCAGTACTTC
TRBJ1-2 | - | TRBV5-5 | - | CASSLQTYGYTF | TGTGCCAGCAGCCTCCAGACATATGGCTACACCTTC
TRBJ2-7 | TRBD1 | TRBV28 | - | CASRLTGTGFPYEQYF | TGTGCCAGCAGACTCACCGGGACAGGGTTCCCCTACGAGCAGTACTTC
TRBJ2-7 | TRBD2 | TRBV19 | - | CASSMGEGRNEQYF | TGTGCCAGTAGTATGGGGGAGGGCCGCAACGAGCAGTACTTC
TRBJ1-1 | - | TRBV28 | - | CASRHGSTYTEAFF | TGTGCCAGCAGACACGGGAGTACGTACACTGAAGCTTTCTTT
TRBJ1-2 | - | TRBV10-2 | - | CASSESPRHYGYTF | TGCGCCAGCAGTGAGTCGCCTCGGCACTATGGCTACACCTTC
TRBJ1-4 | - | TRBV27 | - | CASSSAGPGYEKLFF | TGTGCCAGCAGTTCCGCCGGTCCCGGTTATGAAAAACTGTTTTTT
TRBJ2-5 | - | TRBV7-3 | - | CASSPRIQETQYF | TGTGCCAGCAGCCCCCGTATACAAGAGACCCAGTACTTC
TRBJ2-3 | TRBD2 | TRBV6-1 | - | CAVGGGLQGDTQYF | TGTGCCGTCGGGGGAGGGCTCCAGGGAGATACGCAGTATTTT
TRBJ1-2 | TRBD1 | TRBV13 | - | CASRAYTGTGIFGGYTF | TGTGCCAGCCGAGCTTATACCGGGACAGGTATCTTCGGGGGCTACACCTTC
TRBJ2-6 | - | TRBV28 | - | CASSLRGAGANVLTF | TGTGCCAGCAGTTTAAGAGGGGCTGGGGCCAACGTCCTGACTTTC
TRBJ1-2 | - | TRBV6-4 | - | CASSDAQGTNYGYTF | TGTGCCAGCAGTGACGCCCAGGGCACTAACTATGGCTACACCTTC
TRBJ1-5 | - | TRBV28 | - | CASSLYGASNQPQHF | TGTGCCAGCAGTTTATACGGGGCTAGCAATCAGCCCCAGCATTTT
TRBJ1-1 | TRBD1 | TRBV27 | - | CASGGDRGPTEAFF | TGTGCCAGCGGGGGGGACAGGGGGCCCACTGAAGCTTTCTTT
TRBJ2-1 | TRBD2 | TRBV29-1 | - | CSVAGTSGYNEQFF | TGCAGCGTTGCTGGGACTAGCGGGTACAATGAGCAGTTCTTC
TRBJ2-1 | TRBD2 | TRBV5-4 | - | CASSLGWEKTSGNEQFF | TGTGCCAGCAGCTTGGGTTGGGAAAAGACTAGCGGGAATGAGCAGTTCTTC
TRBJ1-1 | - | TRBV5-4 | - | CASSLVVGHTEAFF | TGTGCCAGCAGCTTGGTTGTAGGGCACACTGAAGCTTTCTTT
TRBJ2-7 | TRBD2 | TRBV7-9 | - | CASSTGAGDYEQYF | TGTGCCAGCAGCACCGGAGCGGGAGACTACGAGCAGTACTTC
TRBJ2-7 | - | TRBV5-6 | - | CASSLGHEQYF | TGTGCCAGCAGCTTGGGACACGAGCAGTACTTC
TRBJ2-1 | TRBD2 | TRBV28 | - | CASSFEIRGGSSYNEQFF | TGTGCCAGCAGTTTTGAGATTCGGGGCGGGAGCTCCTACAATGAGCAGTTCTTC
TRBJ1-1 | - | TRBV9 | - | CASSAGRRNTEAFF | TGTGCCAGCAGCGCCGGACGGCGGAACACTGAAGCTTTCTTT
TRBJ1-5 | - | TRBV27 | - | CATREQGNQPQHF | TGTGCCACTCGGGAGCAGGGGAATCAGCCCCAGCATTTT
TRBJ1-1 | - | TRBV2 | - | CASSEAVLTEAFF | TGTGCCAGCAGTGAAGCGGTTCTTACTGAAGCTTTCTTT
TRBJ1-3 | - | TRBV7-6 | - | CASSLGPPAAGSGNTIYF | TGTGCCAGCAGCTTAGGCCCCCCGGCAGCGGGCTCTGGAAACACCATATATTTT
TRBJ2-1 | - | TRBV28 | - | CASSLTLGEQFF | TGTGCCAGCAGTCTCACTCTTGGTGAGCAGTTCTTC
TRBJ1-4 | - | TRBV7-9 | - | CASSYFYPRVNEKLFF | TGTGCCAGCAGCTATTTCTATCCCAGGGTTAACGAAAAACTGTTTTTT
TRBJ1-2 | - | TRBV7-9 | once | CASRPDGNYGYTF | TGTGCCAGCAGGCCGGACGGTAACTATGGCTACACCTTC
TRBJ1-1 | TRBD1 | TRBV5-6 | - | CASRRQGSPEAFF | TGTGCCAGCAGAAGACAGGGAAGCCCTGAAGCTTTCTTT
TRBJ1-1 | TRBD1 | TRBV28 | - | CASSPDRGPGTEAFF | TGTGCCAGCAGTCCGGACAGGGGGCCGGGCACTGAAGCTTTCTTT
TRBJ1-1 | - | TRBV10-1 | - | CATPNTEAFF | TGCGCCACCCCGAACACTGAAGCTTTCTTT
TRBJ2-7 | - | TRBV2 | - | CASSVPGRAGYEQYF | TGTGCCAGCAGTGTTCCCGGCAGGGCGGGCTACGAGCAGTACTTC
TRBJ2-7 | - | TRBV2 | - | CASSGQDPFYEQYF | TGTGCCAGCAGTGGTCAAGACCCTTTCTACGAGCAGTACTTC
TRBJ2-7 | TRBD2 | TRBV5-6 | - | CASRRGLADEQYF | TGTGCCAGCAGACGTGGACTAGCCGACGAGCAGTACTTC
TRBJ2-5 | - | TRBV27 | - | CASSLLGVQETQYF | TGTGCCAGCAGCCTGTTAGGCGTCCAAGAGACCCAGTACTTC
TRBJ2-7 | TRBD1 | TRBV4-2 | - | CASSQDREQGAYEQYF | TGTGCCAGCAGCCAAGATCGGGAACAGGGGGCCTACGAGCAGTACTTC
TRBJ2-5 | - | TRBV5-8 | - | CASSLEQGYGETQYF | TGTGCCAGCAGCTTGGAACAGGGTTACGGGGAGACCCAGTACTTC
TRBJ2-7 | TRBD1 | TRBV19 | - | CASNEGTAYEQYF | TGTGCCAGTAATGAGGGGACAGCATACGAGCAGTACTTC
TRBJ1-1 | - | TRBV5-4 | - | CASSFGGNTEAFF | TGTGCCAGCAGCTTTGGGGGGAACACTGAAGCTTTCTTT
TRBJ1-5 | - | TRBV19 | - | CASSPKDRRPYSGNQPQHF | TGTGCCAGTAGTCCAAAAGACAGGAGGCCCTATAGCGGCAATCAGCCCCAGCATTTT
TRBJ2-3 | TRBD2 | TRBV9 | - | CASSPWTSGGAGTQYF | TGTGCCAGCAGCCCCTGGACTAGCGGGGGGGCCGGGACGCAGTATTTT
TRBJ2-3 | TRBD1 | TRBV6-1 | - | CASSETLGQFDTQYF | TGTGCCAGCAGTGAAACCCTGGGACAGTTCGATACGCAGTATTTT
TRBJ2-1 | - | TRBV29-1 | - | CSIRGLGIHKGNEQFF | TGCAGCATTCGGGGACTCGGGATTCACAAGGGCAATGAGCAGTTCTTC